Following are 22 T cell receptor beta chains from one sample sequenced in a study of T cell repertoires in cytomegalovirus infection. Their target antigens are unknown. TCRdb used MiXCR to reprocess the reads, holding one entry per CDR3 protein. The sample has 750,000 to 950,000 distinct CDR3 sequences; around 29% are singletons. This sample comprised cultured CD8+ T cells from PBMCs, obtained from culture after CMV antigen stimulation. The source of these receptors is a human donor in good health (CMV status not recorded). Some clones in this sample may be carry-over from other donors' samples.

The chain has TRBV9 and TRBJ1-1, with TRBD1 identical over 8 bases. CDR1 is SGDLS and CDR2 is YYNGEE in the germline V gene. Trimming at V came to 1 base and at J to 3 bases, leaving 8 bases not matched to a gene. The CDR3 covers 16 residues. This CDR3 reads CASSVPPDRVDTEAFF. In DNA form, the CDR3 reads TGTGCCAGCAGCGTACCACCGGACAGGGTGGACACTGAAGCTTTCTTT. Full variable domain (missing parts from reference TRBV9 and TRBJ1-1): DSGVTQTPKHLITATGQRVTLRCSPRSGDLSVYWYQQSLDQGLQFLIQYYNGEERAKGNILERFSAQQFPDLHSELNLSSLELGDSALYFCASSVPPDRVDTEAFFGQGTRLTVV.

This clonotype was seen only a few times. The chain couples TRBV19 to TRBJ2-2; tentative D call: TRBD2 (5 bases). This CDR3 is 14 amino acids long. Germline values: CDR1 LNHDA, CDR2 SQIVND (reference sequence). Between the trimmed V and J ends, which lost 1 base and 4 bases, there was a span of 7 bases. The CDR3 is CASSIGGPTGELFF. CDR3 nucleotides: TGTGCCAGTAGTATAGGAGGGCCCACCGGGGAGCTGTTTTTT.

The gene calls are TRBV2 and TRBJ1-2, with 7 positions matching TRBD1. CDR3 length: 14 amino acids. Per the germline V gene, CDR1 is SNHLY and CDR2 is FYNNEI. The CDR3 region has the DNA TGTGGTGTACTAGCTACCGGGACAGACTATGGCTACACCTTC. This encodes CGVLATGTDYGYTF.

The chain uses TRBV5-1 and TRBJ2-7, with D maybe TRBD2 (6 bases). The germline gives CDR1 SGHRS, CDR2 YFSETQ. The CDR3 runs to 16 residues. The germline V and J ends were trimmed by 3 bases and 3 bases, with 19 bases remaining between them. In nucleotides, the CDR3 is TGCGCCAGCAGCTATTCCCCCGGGGGAAGGCACTACGAGCAGTACTTC. Translation: CASSYSPGGRHYEQYF.

This clonotype was detected only a few times. This chain links TRBV2 with TRBJ2-5, with D perhaps matching TRBD2 (6 bases). V lost 0 bases to trimming and J lost 2 bases, with 13 bases between them. CDR3 length equals 16 residues. Germline V gene sequence: CDR1 SNHLY, CDR2 FYNNEI. The CDR3 spells CASSEAVSGAQETQYF. DNA of the CDR3: TGTGCCAGCAGTGAAGCAGTTAGCGGAGCTCAAGAGACCCAGTACTTC.

The chain joins TRBV15 to TRBJ1-5, with TRBD1 as a possible D gene (5 bases). The CDR3 sequence is 17 residues long. With 8 bases removed from V and 0 bases from J, the gap between germline ends came to 20 bases. Looked up from germline, CDR1 is LNHNV and CDR2 is YYDKDF (reference sequence). DNA for the CDR3: TGTGCCACCGCGCCGAATATACGCAGGGCTAGCAATCAGCCCCAGCATTTT. It translates to CATAPNIRRASNQPQHF.

Only a few counts were recorded for this clonotype. This rearrangement joins TRBV7-6 to TRBJ1-5; D is possibly TRBD1 (6 bases). The CDR3 is 14 residues long. Trimming stripped 1 base from V and 5 bases from J, with 9 bases between. The germline gives CDR1 SGHVS, CDR2 FNYEAQ. CDR3 coding DNA: TGTGCCAGCAGCTTAGGGGGGCCGGATCAGCCCCAGCATTTT. This translates into CASSLGGPDQPQHF.

This clonotype was observed a few times. The chain combines TRBV7-6 with TRBJ2-2, with 10 nucleotides matching TRBD2. From germline, CDR1 is SGHVS and CDR2 FNYEAQ. Trimming took 3 bases from V and 5 from J; bases not matched to a gene: 6. This CDR3 comprises 16 residues. The DNA of the CDR3 is TGTGCCAGCAGCTTCCTAGCGGGGGTGAATACCGGGGAGCTGTTTTTT. It is translated as CASSFLAGVNTGELFF.

This chain uses TRBV29-1 with TRBJ1-1; D might be TRBD1 (5 bases). Germline V gene lookup returns CDR1 SQVTM and CDR2 ANQGSEA. The CDR3 has 11 residues. V was trimmed by 4 bases and J by 7 bases, leaving 10 bases between them. CDR3 DNA: TGCAGCGTTGTCTTCCAGGGTGAAGCTTTCTTT. Translation gives CSVVFQGEAFF.

V gene TRBV6-1 combines with J gene TRBJ2-7; no firm D call. CDR1 and CDR2 from the germline V gene are MNHNS and SASEGT. V lost 3 bases to trimming and J lost 4 bases, with 16 bases between them. The CDR3 runs to 15 residues. The CDR3 is CASSEYLGMGYEQYV. The DNA for the CDR3 is TGTGCCAGCAGTGAGTATTTGGGGATGGGGTACGAGCAGTACGTC.

The CDR3 loop reads CASSQGRGGKLNTEAFF. The CDR3, as DNA: TGCGCCAGCAGCCAAGGGAGGGGTGGGAAACTGAACACTGAAGCTTTCTTT. This chain uses TRBV4-3 with TRBJ1-1, with a tentative D call TRBD1 (5 bases). In germline, CDR1 is LGHNA, CDR2 YSLEER. The V end lost 1 base, the J end lost 0 bases, and 15 bases lay between the germline ends. This CDR3 has 17 amino acids.

This chain joins TRBV4-3 and TRBJ1-3; tentative D call: TRBD1 (6 bases). From germline, CDR1 is LGHNA and CDR2 YSLEER. This CDR3 contains 16 residues. Trimming took off 1 base at V and 0 bases at J, with 10 bases between the two ends. As DNA, the CDR3 is TGCGCCAGCAGCCAAGGGGGGGGCTACTCTGGAAACACCATATATTTT. Protein: CASSQGGGYSGNTIYF.

This clonotype was seen only a few times. The chain links TRBV6-6 to TRBJ1-1; TRBD1 matches 10 bases. The J segment lost 4 bases and the V segment lost 6 bases, leaving 5 bases of the junction unmatched. Germline assignment: CDR1 MNHNY and CDR2 SVGAGI (reference sequence). This CDR3 has 14 residues. The CDR3 loop reads CASRGTGVITEAFF. The CDR3 DNA is TGTGCCAGCAGGGGGACAGGGGTTATCACTGAAGCTTTCTTT.

The chain recombines TRBV27 with TRBJ2-1, with 10 bases aligning to TRBD1. This CDR3 has 17 residues. CDR1 MNHEY and CDR2 SMNVEV come from the germline V gene (reference sequence). After removal of 6 bases from V and 5 bases from J, the junction contained 13 bases not matched to a gene. The CDR3 loop reads CASSNFRDRGLDNEQFF. As DNA, the CDR3 is TGTGCCAGCAGCAACTTCCGGGACAGGGGTCTGGACAATGAGCAGTTCTTC.

V and J are TRBV7-6 and TRBJ2-1; the D gene is possibly TRBD1 (6 bases). The CDR3 loop spans 17 amino acids. Trimming cost V 0 bases and J 6 bases, with 18 bases left between them. CDR1 and CDR2 (germline): SGHVS, FNYEAQ. The CDR3 DNA sequence: TGTGCCAGCAGCTTAGCGGGACGACAGGCCTGGCCCAATGAGCAGTTCTTC. Its translation: CASSLAGRQAWPNEQFF.

This clonotype has just a few counts. The gene calls are TRBV7-9 and TRBJ2-2; the D is unclear. The CDR3 sequence is 16 residues long. With 5 bases removed from V and 3 bases from J, the gap between germline ends came to 16 bases. Germline V lookup: CDR1 SEHNR, CDR2 FQNEAQ (reference sequence). The CDR3 protein is CASSAPTYEHTGELFF. CDR3 DNA sequence: TGTGCCAGCAGCGCACCCACTTACGAACACACCGGGGAGCTGTTTTTT. The full variable domain, with the rest looked up from reference TRBV7-9 and TRBJ2-2, is DTGVSQNPRHKITKRGQNVTFRCDPISEHNRLYWYRQTLGQGPEFLTYFQNEAQLEKSRLLSDRFSAERPKGSFSTLEIQRTEQGDSAMYLCASSAPTYEHTGELFFGEGSRLTVL.

The chain combines TRBV24-1 with TRBJ1-2; possibly TRBD1 for D (5 bases). CDR3 length: 16 residues. V was trimmed by 5 bases and J by 2 bases, leaving 17 bases between them. Per the germline V gene, CDR1 is KGHDR and CDR2 is SFDVKD. This chain's CDR3 is CATSGFSGTANYGYTF. DNA for the CDR3: TGTGCCACCAGTGGGTTCTCCGGGACCGCCAACTATGGCTACACCTTC.

CDR3 DNA sequence: TGTGCCAGCAGCTTGACGCGGCAAGAGACCCAGTACTTC. The encoded protein is CASSLTRQETQYF. The chain recombines TRBV5-4 with TRBJ2-5; D unclear. Trimming stripped 1 base from V and 2 bases from J, with 6 bases between. Germline V CDR1 and CDR2: SGHNT, YYREEE (reference sequence). The length of the CDR3 is 13 residues.

J is TRBJ1-1 and V is TRBV7-6, with TRBD1 matching 9 bases. This CDR3 region has 15 residues. V shed 4 bases, J shed 4 bases, and the junction held 7 bases outside the gene matches. CDR1 and CDR2 (germline): SGHVS, FNYEAQ. Here the CDR3 reads CASSSWTGATTEAFF. The CDR3, as DNA: TGTGCCAGCAGCTCCTGGACAGGGGCGACCACTGAAGCTTTCTTT.

This clonotype came up a few times. The chain is built from TRBV4-3 and TRBJ2-1; D possibly matches TRBD1 or TRBD2 (5 bases each). CDR1 and CDR2 from the germline V gene are LGHNA and YSLEER. The CDR3 sequence is 17 residues long. V was cut by 0 bases and J by 6 bases, with 18 bases left in between. The CDR3 DNA reads TGCGCCAGCAGCCAAGATAGGTCGGGACGGCGCCGCAATGAGCAGTTCTTC. This codes for CASSQDRSGRRRNEQFF.

This clonotype showed up many times. The chain couples TRBV7-2 to TRBJ2-1; a weak D match, TRBD2 (7 bases). The germline V gene has CDR1 SGHTA and CDR2 FQGNSA. CDR3 length: 15 residues. V gave up 2 bases and J gave up 4 bases, with 12 bases separating them. The CDR3 sequence is CASSLLGGRYNEQFF. The CDR3 nucleotides read TGTGCCAGCAGCTTATTGGGGGGGCGGTACAATGAGCAGTTCTTC.

The gene calls are TRBV6-6 and TRBJ1-1; tentatively, D is TRBD1 (5 bases). The CDR3 contains 14 residues. The V end was cut by 7 bases, the J end by 4 bases, with 16 bases between. Germline V gene data show CDR1 as MNHNY and CDR2 as SVGAGI (reference sequence). The CDR3 loop is CASMVSGRVTEAFF. The CDR3 DNA is TGTGCCAGCATGGTATCAGGGAGGGTCACTGAAGCTTTCTTT.